The rows below give T cell receptor beta chains drawn from one sample of a study of T-cell reconstitution after alpha-beta-depleted transplantation in children. TCRdb re-called the PCR reads with MiXCR, one entry per CDR3 protein. This sample has approximately 980,000 distinct CDR3 sequences, with under 30% found just once. The sample consisted of PBMCs, mostly from graft donor cells, taken 360 days after TCRalphabeta/CD19-depleted stem cell transplant. The receptors originated from a boy under three years old who had a stem cell transplant for SCID, so the T cells may come from the graft donor. CDR3s leave out the opening cysteine and the closing phenylalanine or tryptophan.

J gene: TRBJ1-5
V gene: TRBV6-2/TRBV6-3
CDR3 protein: ASSTHAYQSQH

J gene: TRBJ2-7
V gene: TRBV27
CDR3 protein: ASSLEAGGTYEQY

J gene: TRBJ2-4
V gene: TRBV12-3/TRBV12-4
CDR3 protein: ASSLSPGDIQY

J gene: TRBJ1-4
V gene: TRBV25-1
CDR3 protein: ASSNSLSRGANEKLF

J gene: TRBJ2-7
V gene: TRBV5-1
CDR3 protein: ASSGVYSYEQY

J gene: TRBJ1-2
V gene: TRBV12-3/TRBV12-4
CDR3 protein: ATRARGYYGYT

J gene: TRBJ2-1
V gene: TRBV3-1
CDR3 protein: ASSQGVAGLEQF

J gene: TRBJ2-1
V gene: TRBV5-4
CDR3 protein: ASSLKRDNEQF

J gene: TRBJ2-7
V gene: TRBV9
CDR3 protein: ASSEGGEVYEQY

J gene: TRBJ1-1
V gene: TRBV15
CDR3 protein: ATSRDRHTEAF

J gene: TRBJ2-5
V gene: TRBV15
CDR3 protein: ATSRPALEETQY

J gene: TRBJ2-1
V gene: TRBV7-3
CDR3 protein: ASSLGVPHEQF

J gene: TRBJ2-1
V gene: TRBV4-2
CDR3 protein: ASSPTVGRVGEQF

J gene: TRBJ2-7
V gene: TRBV7-9
CDR3 protein: ASSLSPGAYEQY

J gene: TRBJ2-4
V gene: TRBV12-3/TRBV12-4
CDR3 protein: ASSLDLILAKNIQY

J gene: TRBJ1-2
V gene: TRBV29-1
CDR3 protein: SVERGRQYT

J gene: TRBJ2-1
V gene: TRBV7-8
CDR3 protein: ASSLGRTSGGPYNEQF